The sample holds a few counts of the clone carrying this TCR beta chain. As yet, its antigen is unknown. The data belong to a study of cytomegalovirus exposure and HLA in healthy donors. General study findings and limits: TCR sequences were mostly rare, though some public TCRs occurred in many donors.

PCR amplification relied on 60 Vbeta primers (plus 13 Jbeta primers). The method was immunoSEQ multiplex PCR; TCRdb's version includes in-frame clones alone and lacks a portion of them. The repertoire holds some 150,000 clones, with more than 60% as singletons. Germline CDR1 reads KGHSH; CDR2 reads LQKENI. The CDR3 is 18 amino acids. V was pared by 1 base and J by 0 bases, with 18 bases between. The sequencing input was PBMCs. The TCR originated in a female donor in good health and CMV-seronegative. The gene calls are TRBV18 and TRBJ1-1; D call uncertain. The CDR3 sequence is CASSPRVKTQSMNTEAFF. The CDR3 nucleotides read TGTGCCAGCTCACCACGAGTAAAGACACAGAGCATGAACACTGAAGCTTTCTTT.